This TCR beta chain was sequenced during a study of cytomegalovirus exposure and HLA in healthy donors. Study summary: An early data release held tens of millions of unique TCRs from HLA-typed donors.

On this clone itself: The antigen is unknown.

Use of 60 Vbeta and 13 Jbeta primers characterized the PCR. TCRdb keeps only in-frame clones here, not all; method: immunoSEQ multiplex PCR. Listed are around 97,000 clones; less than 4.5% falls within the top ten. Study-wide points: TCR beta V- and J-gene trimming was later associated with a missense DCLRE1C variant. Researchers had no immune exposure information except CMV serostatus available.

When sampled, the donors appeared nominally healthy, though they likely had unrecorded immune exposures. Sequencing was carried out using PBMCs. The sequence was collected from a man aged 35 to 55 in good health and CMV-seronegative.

For the CDR3, the DNA is TGTGCCAGCAGCCAAGAGACAGGGTCCTATGGCTACACCTTC. It encodes CASSQETGSYGYTF. The chain joins TRBV4-2 to TRBJ1-2, with TRBD1 matching 7 bases. The germline V gene encodes CDR1 LGHNA and CDR2 YNFKEQ. The V gene end was trimmed by 0 bases and the J gene end by 4 bases; junction bases not matched to a gene: 2. The CDR3 runs 14 residues.